The 27 T cell receptor beta chains below come from one sample, sequenced in a study of cytomegalovirus exposure and HLA in healthy donors. Some clones are missing from TCRdb's copy, which holds only in-frame ones; the method was immunoSEQ multiplex PCR. The table lists 200,000 to 250,000 clones, around nine tenths of them singletons, with about 2.8% in the top ten. The sample consisted of PBMCs. These TCRs come from a man between 18 and 35 years old in good health and CMV-seronegative.

V gene TRBV27 combines with J gene TRBJ2-1; D may be TRBD2 (5 bases). The CDR3 contains 16 residues. Trimming took 6 bases from V and 7 from J, leaving 22 bases between them. Germline V gene lookup returns CDR1 MNHEY and CDR2 SMNVEV (reference sequence). CDR3 sequence (DNA): TGTGCCAGCAGCCCCCTGAGCAGCGGCCTCTCGAATGAGCAGTTCTTC. Its translation is CASSPLSSGLSNEQFF.

CDR3 DNA sequence: TGTGCCAGCAGCCCAGGACAGTCCTACGAGCAGTACTTC. Protein sequence: CASSPGQSYEQYF. The chain uses TRBV14 and TRBJ2-7, with D possibly matching TRBD1 (6 bases). Germline V gene data show CDR1 as SGHDN and CDR2 as FVKESK. The V and J ends lost 4 bases and 1 base respectively, with 8 bases between them. This CDR3 comprises 13 residues.

The gene calls are TRBV5-1 and TRBJ2-5; a possible D gene is TRBD1 (7 bases). V lost 3 bases and J lost 4, with 10 bases in between. The CDR3 has 13 amino acids. Per the germline V gene, CDR1 is SGHRS and CDR2 is YFSETQ. The CDR3 region is CASSSGGGETQYF. The CDR3 DNA reads TGCGCCAGCAGCTCAGGGGGAGGAGAGACCCAGTACTTC.

J is TRBJ2-7 and V is TRBV5-6, with 12 bases identical to TRBD2. The CDR3 runs to 15 residues. The germline gives CDR1 SGHDT, CDR2 YYEEEE. The ends lost 2 bases at V and 2 bases at J; junction bases unmatched: 2. The CDR3 is CASSFRLAGAYEQYF. The CDR3 region has the DNA TGTGCCAGCAGCTTCCGACTAGCGGGGGCCTACGAGCAGTACTTC.

The genes are TRBV9 and TRBJ2-3; D is perhaps TRBD2 (6 bases). CDR1 and CDR2 from the germline V gene are SGDLS and YYNGEE. V was cut by 1 base and J by 2 bases, with 8 bases left in between. The length of the CDR3 is 14 residues. In DNA form, the CDR3 reads TGTGCCAGCAGCGTAAGCGGGTTCACAGATACGCAGTATTTT. It yields the protein CASSVSGFTDTQYF.

The chain joins TRBV6-6 to TRBJ2-5, with TRBD2 matching 7 bases. Germline CDR1 MNHNY, CDR2 SVGAGI (reference sequence). The length of the CDR3 is 15 residues. J was trimmed by 4 bases and V by 0 bases; bases with no gene match: 5. The CDR3 loop is CASSYSRVAGETQYF. Written as DNA, the CDR3 is TGTGCCAGCAGTTACTCGAGAGTAGCGGGAGAGACCCAGTACTTC.

CDR3 in DNA: TGTGCCAGCAGCTTGGGAGAGACGCTCTCAGGCACCTTC. It translates to CASSLGETLSGTF. The V gene is TRBV11-2, the J gene TRBJ1-2; D not certain. The V gene's germline CDR1 is SGHAT and CDR2 FQNNGV. The CDR3 runs 13 residues. V lost 3 bases and J lost 13, with 18 bases in between.

The V call is TRBV4-3, the J call TRBJ2-1; 7 positions agree with TRBD2. The CDR3 has 14 amino acids. Trimming at V came to 1 base and at J to 12 bases, leaving 9 bases not matched to a gene. Germline-derived CDR1 and CDR2 are LGHNA and YSLEER. The CDR3: CASSQGLLAVGQFF. The CDR3 DNA follows: TGCGCCAGCAGCCAAGGCCTCCTAGCGGTTGGGCAGTTCTTC.

J is TRBJ1-3 and V is TRBV4-1; 8 nucleotides agree with TRBD1. CDR3 length equals 17 residues. V was pared by 2 bases and J by 2 bases, with 8 bases of the junction left unmatched. The germline V gene encodes CDR1 MGHRA and CDR2 YSYEKL. CDR3 in DNA: TGCGCCAGCAGCCAATCCGGACAGGGCCCTACTGGAAACACCATATATTTT. Protein product: CASSQSGQGPTGNTIYF.

The chain carries TRBV6-1 and TRBJ2-7, with no clear D. Trimming stripped 0 bases from V and 3 bases from J, with 6 bases between. The CDR3 contains 13 residues. CDR1 and CDR2 (germline): MNHNS, SASEGT. Written as DNA, the CDR3 is TGTGCCAGCAGTGAAGCATTCGGCTACGAGCAGTACTTC. This sequence encodes CASSEAFGYEQYF.

The rearrangement uses TRBV29-1 and TRBJ2-7, with 7 bases matching TRBD2. After removal of 7 bases from V and 1 base from J, the junction contained 7 bases not matched to a gene. In germline, CDR1 is SQVTM, CDR2 ANQGSEA. This CDR3 is 13 amino acids long. In nucleotides, the CDR3 is TGCAGCGCATGGGGGGGAGAATCCTACGAGCAGTACTTC. It yields the protein CSAWGGESYEQYF.

The rearrangement joins TRBV15 to TRBJ2-4, with a tentative D call TRBD2 (5 bases). Germline CDR1 reads LNHNV; CDR2 reads YYDKDF (reference sequence). Trimming shortened V by 1 base and J by 1 base, and 11 bases separated the two germline ends. The CDR3 length is 16 residues. The CDR3 reads CATSRGETKAKNIQYF. The CDR3 bases are TGTGCCACCAGCAGAGGGGAGACTAAGGCCAAAAACATTCAGTACTTC. Combining the CDR3 with reference TRBV15 and TRBJ2-4 gives the whole variable domain DAMVIQNPRYQVTQFGKPVTLSCSQTLNHNVMYWYQQKSSQAPKLLFHYYDKDFNNEADTPDNFQSRRPNTSFCFLDIRSPGLGDTAMYLCATSRGETKAKNIQYFGAGTRLSVL.

This chain links TRBV6-5 with TRBJ1-6, with 9 bases identical to TRBD1. Germline values: CDR1 MNHEY, CDR2 SVGAGI. With 6 bases clipped from V and 8 bases from J, the junction kept 5 bases outside the gene matches. The CDR3 has 14 residues. The CDR3 DNA sequence: TGTGCCAGCAGAAAACAGGGGGCCCATTCACCCCTCCACTTT. It codes for CASRKQGAHSPLHF.

The J gene is TRBJ2-7, the V gene TRBV28, with D possibly TRBD2 on 6 matching bases. V lost 2 bases and J lost 6, with 11 bases in between. This CDR3 is built from 13 residues. Germline-derived CDR1 and CDR2 are MDHEN and SYDVKM. In DNA form, the CDR3 reads TGTGCCAGCAGTTTAATGGGGGGTGGCGAGCAGTACTTC. Translated, it gives CASSLMGGGEQYF.

This clone was seen only once. The chain employs TRBV27 and TRBJ2-1; TRBD2 matches 13 bases. CDR1 MNHEY and CDR2 SMNVEV come from the germline V gene (reference sequence). After removal of 6 bases from V and 7 bases from J, the junction contained 6 bases not matched to a gene. The CDR3 is 15 amino acids. The CDR3, as DNA: TGTGCCAGCAGCCCCGGGACTAGCGGGATTAATGAGCAGTTCTTC. Translated: CASSPGTSGINEQFF.

The chain joins TRBV10-2 to TRBJ2-7; no definite D call. V was pared by 2 bases and J by 3 bases, with 11 bases between. This CDR3 is 14 amino acids long. Germline-derived CDR1 and CDR2 are WSHSY and SAAADI. The CDR3 nucleotides read TGCGCCAGCAGTGAGGGATACAGAGACTACGAGCAGTACTTC. Residues: CASSEGYRDYEQYF.

The genes are TRBV5-1 and TRBJ2-2; D remains unclear. V lost 0 bases, J lost 4 bases, and 10 bases lay in between. The CDR3 is made up of 15 amino acids. Germline CDR1 is SGHRS and CDR2 is YFSETQ. Here the CDR3 DNA reads TGCGCCAGCAGCTTGGAGGTGTCGGGCACCGGGGAGCTGTTTTTT. Translation: CASSLEVSGTGELFF.

The chain combines TRBV18 with TRBJ1-1; TRBD1 is a possible D gene (5 bases). V lost 8 bases, J lost 0 bases, and 10 bases lay in between. The CDR3 is made up of 13 amino acids. Per germline, CDR1 KGHSH and CDR2 LQKENI. The CDR3 sequence: CASHEQVNTEAFF. The CDR3 nucleotides are TGTGCCAGCCACGAACAGGTGAACACTGAAGCTTTCTTT.

The chain is built from TRBV5-1 and TRBJ1-1; 8 bases fit TRBD1. J lost 3 bases, V lost 4 bases, and 8 bases had no gene match. The CDR3 sequence is 15 residues long. From germline, CDR1 is SGHRS and CDR2 YFSETQ. CDR3 sequence: CASSQGPDRDTEAFF. CDR3 nucleotide sequence: TGCGCCAGCAGCCAAGGCCCGGACAGGGACACTGAAGCTTTCTTT.

The table lists this clone with a count of one. This rearrangement joins TRBV28 to TRBJ1-5, with D possibly being TRBD1 (5 bases). Germline CDR1 and CDR2: MDHEN and SYDVKM. The CDR3 is made up of 14 amino acids. With 3 bases removed from V and 6 bases from J, the gap between germline ends came to 12 bases. CDR3 sequence: CASSLTQGRQPQHF. The CDR3 nucleotides are TGTGCCAGCAGTTTGACGCAGGGTCGTCAGCCCCAGCATTTT.

The chain links TRBV7-9 to TRBJ2-7; 8 nucleotides align to TRBD1. The J segment lost 5 bases and the V segment lost 3 bases, leaving 9 bases of the junction unmatched. Germline loops: CDR1 SEHNR, CDR2 FQNEAQ (reference sequence). The CDR3 loop spans 15 amino acids. CDR3 in amino acids: CASSFLGTGGHEQYF. The CDR3 DNA sequence: TGTGCCAGCAGCTTTCTTGGCACAGGGGGTCACGAGCAGTACTTC. Using reference TRBV7-9 and TRBJ2-7 for the parts outside the CDR3, the full variable domain is DTGVSQNPRHKITKRGQNVTFRCDPISEHNRLYWYRQTLGQGPEFLTYFQNEAQLEKSRLLSDRFSAERPKGSFSTLEIQRTEQGDSAMYLCASSFLGTGGHEQYFGPGTRLTVT.

The chain carries TRBV4-2 and TRBJ2-1, with 10 bases matching TRBD2. The CDR3 extends over 15 amino acids. Germline V gives CDR1 LGHNA, CDR2 YNFKEQ. After removal of 2 bases from V and 6 bases from J, the junction contained 4 bases not matched to a gene. The CDR3 spells CASSQLAGVPNEQFF. CDR3 DNA: TGTGCCAGCAGCCAACTAGCGGGAGTTCCCAATGAGCAGTTCTTC.

The chain uses TRBV7-2 and TRBJ2-7, with a possible D match to TRBD2 (6 bases). Germline V CDR1 and CDR2: SGHTA, FQGNSA. Trimming took off 1 base at V and 0 bases at J, with 10 bases between the two ends. The CDR3 covers 15 residues. The CDR3 DNA follows: TGTGCCAGCAGCTTAGGTCGGGACTCCTCCTACGAGCAGTACTTC. Translated: CASSLGRDSSYEQYF. The whole variable domain, remainder taken from reference TRBV7-2 and TRBJ2-7, is GAGVSQSPSNKVTEKGKDVELRCDPISGHTALYWYRQSLGQGLEFLIYFQGNSAPDKSGLPSDRFSAERTGGSVSTLTIQRTQQEDSAVYLCASSLGRDSSYEQYFGPGTRLTVT.

The V and J genes are TRBV28 and TRBJ2-7; 10 bases map to TRBD2. This CDR3 spans 15 amino acids. CDR1 and CDR2 (germline): MDHEN, SYDVKM. V shed 3 bases, J shed 2 bases, and the junction held 4 bases outside the gene matches. CDR3 residues: CASSLESGRAYEQYF. CDR3 nucleotide sequence: TGTGCCAGCAGTTTGGAAAGCGGGAGGGCCTACGAGCAGTACTTC.

The chain couples TRBV28 to TRBJ1-3; perhaps TRBD1 as D (5 bases). This CDR3 has 16 amino acids. The V end lost 3 bases, the J end lost 0 bases, and 12 bases lay between the germline ends. Germline V gene sequence: CDR1 MDHEN, CDR2 SYDVKM. Here the CDR3 reads CASSFAGRYSGNTIYF. As DNA, the CDR3 is TGTGCCAGCAGTTTTGCGGGACGATACTCTGGAAACACCATATATTTT.

This clone has just one count. This sequence joins TRBV25-1 and TRBJ2-5; a possible D gene is TRBD1 (6 bases). Germline assignment: CDR1 MGHDK and CDR2 SYGVNS. V lost 5 bases and J lost 5, with 12 bases in between. The CDR3 has 13 amino acids. The CDR3 here is CASSLAGAETQYF. The DNA for the CDR3 is TGTGCCAGCAGTCTGGCAGGGGCCGAGACCCAGTACTTC.

V gene TRBV18 combines with J gene TRBJ1-5; 8 bases are shared with TRBD1. The CDR3 is 15 residues long. Germline CDR1 is KGHSH and CDR2 is LQKENI. Trimming took 7 bases from V and 5 from J; bases not matched to a gene: 10. The CDR3 sequence is CASFTTTGGDQPQHF. In nucleotides, the CDR3 is TGTGCCAGCTTTACCACAACAGGGGGGGATCAGCCCCAGCATTTT.